Listed below are T cell receptor beta chains from one sample, sequenced in a study of T cells in Graves' hyperthyroidism and ophthalmopathy. TCRdb called the multiplex PCR reads again in MiXCR, with one record for every CDR3 protein. The sample lists about 600,000 distinct CDR3 sequences, about a sixth occurring once. The sample comprised blood. These receptors all stem from a woman aged 40 to 50 with Graves' ophthalmopathy. Both conserved end residues are part of each CDR3. The D gene is left open where the match is weak. The size field is filled for only some rows; it gives once, few, many or a size class.

>TRBJ2-2|NA|TRBV6-1|NA
CAARRGTSNTGELFF
TGTGCCGCCAGGAGAGGTACTTCGAACACCGGGGAGCTGTTTTTT
>TRBJ1-1|NA|TRBV14|many
CASSQDRSQKAFF
TGTGCCAGCAGCCAAGATCGATCCCAAAAGGCTTTCTTT
>TRBJ1-1|NA|TRBV28|many
CAIKTNRVNTEAFF
TGTGCCATAAAGACGAACAGGGTGAACACTGAAGCTTTCTTT
>TRBJ2-3|TRBD1|TRBV18|many
CASSPSRGHTDTQYF
TGTGCCAGCTCACCATCCAGGGGGCACACAGATACGCAGTATTTT
>TRBJ2-1|TRBD2|TRBV15|few
CATSRDTGTSFGNEQFF
TGTGCCACCAGCAGAGATACGGGGACTAGCTTTGGAAATGAGCAGTTCTTC
>TRBJ1-1|TRBD1|TRBV29-1|many
CSVVSDRGDTEAFF
TGCAGCGTTGTGTCCGACAGGGGCGACACTGAAGCTTTCTTT
>TRBJ2-3|TRBD1|TRBV18|many
CASSSSRDRETDTQYF
TGTGCCAGCTCATCGTCCCGGGACAGGGAGACAGATACGCAGTATTTT
>TRBJ1-2|NA|TRBV29-1|few
CSVEEPDYGYTF
TGCAGCGTTGAGGAGCCAGACTATGGCTACACCTTC
>TRBJ1-2|NA|TRBV11-2|few
CASSWWKGESNYGYTF
TGTGCCAGCAGCTGGTGGAAAGGGGAATCCAACTATGGCTACACCTTC
>TRBJ1-4|TRBD1|TRBV3-1|many
CASSPSQGVEKLFF
TGTGCCAGCAGCCCATCACAGGGGGTTGAAAAACTGTTTTTT
>TRBJ2-2|TRBD1|TRBV30|many
CAFLGTGVTGELFF
TGTGCCTTCTTGGGGACAGGGGTCACCGGGGAGCTGTTTTTT
>TRBJ2-1|NA|TRBV5-6|many
CASSLLAILGNEQFF
TGTGCCAGCAGCTTGCTAGCGATCCTGGGTAATGAGCAGTTCTTC
>TRBJ2-3|NA|TRBV20-1|many
CSAPPMGAVGPDTQYF
TGCAGTGCTCCCCCGATGGGGGCGGTCGGCCCAGATACGCAGTATTTT
>TRBJ1-4|NA|TRBV6-1|many
CASSDPLAGNEKLFF
TGTGCCAGCAGTGACCCTCTGGCAGGGAATGAAAAACTGTTTTTT
>TRBJ2-1|NA|TRBV9|many
CASSVGGGVFGNEQFF
TGTGCCAGCAGCGTAGGAGGGGGAGTCTTCGGCAATGAGCAGTTCTTC
>TRBJ1-4|TRBD1|TRBV18|many
CASSPSQGVNEKLFF
TGTGCCAGCTCACCCTCACAGGGGGTTAATGAAAAACTGTTTTTT
>TRBJ2-4|NA|TRBV7-9|few
CASSPWPKWNQNIQYF
TGTGCCAGCAGCCCCTGGCCCAAATGGAACCAAAACATTCAGTACTTC
>TRBJ2-7|NA|TRBV4-1|few
CASSQDVRGRGYEQYF
TGCGCCAGCAGCCAAGACGTCAGGGGCAGGGGTTACGAGCAGTACTTC
>TRBJ1-2|NA|TRBV7-9|NA
CASSLAGVGLDGYTF
TGTGCCAGCAGCTTAGCGGGGGTAGGGCTCGATGGCTACACCTTC
>TRBJ2-7|NA|TRBV2|many
CASSEDRRDLGGLYEQYF
TGTGCCAGCAGTGAGGATCGGCGGGACTTAGGCGGACTCTACGAGCAGTACTTC
>TRBJ1-6|TRBD1|TRBV7-8|few
CASSSQGTGNNSPLHF
TGTGCCAGCAGCTCCCAGGGGACAGGAAATAATTCACCCCTCCACTTT
>TRBJ2-7|TRBD1|TRBV20-1|many
CSATSGQGAYEQYF
TGCAGTGCTACCTCGGGACAGGGGGCCTACGAGCAGTACTTC
>TRBJ2-7|NA|TRBV28|NA
CASIRGEQYF
TGTGCCAGCATACGAGGCGAGCAGTACTTC
>TRBJ2-7|NA|TRBV7-8|many
CASSPDLPYEQYF
TGTGCCAGCAGCCCCGATCTTCCCTACGAGCAGTACTTC
>TRBJ2-7|NA|TRBV6-1|many
CASSGEDGVSYEQYF
TGTGCCAGCAGTGGAGAAGACGGGGTCTCCTACGAGCAGTACTTC
>TRBJ1-1|NA|TRBV20-1|NA
CSAPGLRVSVRGTEAFF
TGCAGTGCCCCAGGCTTACGGGTTTCGGTCAGGGGAACTGAAGCTTTCTTT
>TRBJ1-5|TRBD1|TRBV27|few
CASSFGQGPYSNQPQHF
TGTGCCAGCAGTTTTGGACAGGGACCATATAGCAATCAGCCCCAGCATTTT
>TRBJ2-3|TRBD2|TRBV5-1|NA
CASNDRAGTNTDTQYF
TGCGCCAGCAACGATCGAGCGGGGACGAATACAGATACGCAGTATTTT
>TRBJ2-1|NA|TRBV6-9|once
CASRYGGDGEQFF
TGTGCCAGCAGGTACGGAGGGGACGGTGAGCAGTTCTTC
>TRBJ1-5|NA|TRBV28|many
CASSSSTGTNQPQHF
TGTGCCAGCAGTTCGTCTACAGGAACCAATCAGCCCCAGCATTTT
>TRBJ2-1|NA|TRBV30|NA
CAWSGGLGGSYNEQFF
TGTGCCTGGAGTGGGGGGCTGGGGGGGTCCTACAATGAGCAGTTCTTC
>TRBJ1-5|NA|TRBV28|many
CASSLPKDRYQPQHF
TGTGCCAGCAGTTTACCGAAAGACAGGTATCAGCCCCAGCATTTT
>TRBJ1-6|NA|TRBV15|few
CATSRDRGARSPLHF
TGTGCCACCAGCAGAGATCGAGGGGCTCGGTCACCCCTCCACTTT
>TRBJ2-2|TRBD1|TRBV9|NA
CASSKGQGRSGELFF
TGTGCCAGCAGCAAGGGACAGGGGCGATCCGGGGAGCTGTTTTTT
>TRBJ2-7|NA|TRBV7-8|many
CASSLVDRGGFYEQYF
TGTGCCAGCAGCTTAGTCGATCGGGGAGGATTCTACGAGCAGTACTTC
>TRBJ1-5|NA|TRBV25-1|NA
CASSLRTGMGPQHF
TGTGCCAGCAGTCTCCGGACGGGGATGGGGCCCCAGCATTTT
>TRBJ1-3|NA|TRBV6-1|NA
CASRGPGGRPGNTIYF
TGTGCCAGCAGGGGCCCCGGGGGACGTCCTGGAAACACCATATATTTT
>TRBJ2-1|TRBD1|TRBV5-1|many
CASSAGGVGLREQFF
TGCGCCAGCAGCGCAGGGGGCGTAGGTCTTCGTGAGCAGTTCTTC
>TRBJ2-7|NA|TRBV3-1|NA
CASSLHSWGQYF
TGTGCCAGCAGCCTTCATAGTTGGGGGCAGTACTTC
>TRBJ2-1|NA|TRBV7-9|many
CASSGYGGPGNEQFF
TGTGCCAGCAGCGGATATGGGGGGCCCGGAAATGAGCAGTTCTTC
>TRBJ2-1|TRBD2|TRBV20-1|many
CSAVRGRGYNEQFF
TGCAGTGCTGTGCGGGGGAGGGGTTACAATGAGCAGTTCTTC
>TRBJ1-5|TRBD1|TRBV2|NA
CASRGQENQPQHF
TGTGCCAGCAGAGGACAGGAGAATCAGCCCCAGCATTTT
>TRBJ2-7|NA|TRBV7-9|few
CASSRRSMDYEQYF
TGTGCCAGCAGCCGTCGGTCCATGGACTACGAGCAGTACTTC
>TRBJ1-2|NA|TRBV7-3|many
CASSLRGDSHGYTF
TGTGCCAGCAGCTTAAGAGGTGACAGTCATGGCTACACCTTC
>TRBJ1-1|NA|TRBV7-2|NA
CASIWGRSTEAFF
TGTGCCAGCATTTGGGGGCGAAGCACTGAAGCTTTCTTT
>TRBJ1-1|NA|TRBV15|NA
CATSRDGVGGTEAFF
TGTGCCACCAGCAGAGATGGGGTGGGGGGCACTGAAGCTTTCTTT
>TRBJ2-5|NA|TRBV7-9|once
CASRKRDQETQYF
TGTGCCAGCAGAAAAAGGGACCAAGAGACCCAGTACTTC
>TRBJ1-1|NA|TRBV11-1|NA
CASSLLDGGRGTEAFF
TGTGCCAGCAGCTTGTTGGATGGGGGGCGCGGCACTGAAGCTTTCTTT
>TRBJ1-3|NA|TRBV6-5|NA
CASSCGRDPGNTIYF
TGTGCCAGCAGTTGCGGGCGGGATCCGGGAAACACCATATATTTT
>TRBJ2-1|TRBD2|TRBV20-1|NA
CSARPSGGLVYNEQFF
TGCAGTGCTAGACCTAGCGGGGGCCTGGTTTACAATGAGCAGTTCTTC
>TRBJ1-1|NA|TRBV20-1|NA
CSARDNTRNTEAFF
TGCAGTGCTAGAGATAACACACGGAACACTGAAGCTTTCTTT
>TRBJ2-6|TRBD2|TRBV28|NA
CASSPPLGTSGGAGANVPTF
TGTGCCAGCAGTCCCCCTCTTGGGACTAGCGGGGGGGCTGGGGCCAACGTCCCGACTTTC
>TRBJ1-1|TRBD1|TRBV6-1|NA
CASSEGTGTEAFF
TGTGCCAGCAGTGAAGGGACAGGTACTGAAGCTTTCTTT
>TRBJ1-2|NA|TRBV20-1|few
CSAIGGDYGYTF
TGCAGTGCTATTGGTGGGGACTATGGCTACACCTTC
>TRBJ2-2|NA|TRBV5-1|many
CASRPSQVYDTGELFF
TGCGCCAGCAGGCCGTCACAGGTGTACGACACCGGGGAGCTGTTTTTT
>TRBJ2-5|TRBD2|TRBV20-1|many
CSASLQREARGETQYF
TGCAGTGCTAGTTTGCAGCGGGAGGCTAGAGGAGAGACCCAGTACTTC
>TRBJ1-5|NA|TRBV3-1|many
CASSQAGLPNQPQHF
TGTGCCAGCAGCCAAGCGGGGCTGCCCAATCAGCCCCAGCATTTT